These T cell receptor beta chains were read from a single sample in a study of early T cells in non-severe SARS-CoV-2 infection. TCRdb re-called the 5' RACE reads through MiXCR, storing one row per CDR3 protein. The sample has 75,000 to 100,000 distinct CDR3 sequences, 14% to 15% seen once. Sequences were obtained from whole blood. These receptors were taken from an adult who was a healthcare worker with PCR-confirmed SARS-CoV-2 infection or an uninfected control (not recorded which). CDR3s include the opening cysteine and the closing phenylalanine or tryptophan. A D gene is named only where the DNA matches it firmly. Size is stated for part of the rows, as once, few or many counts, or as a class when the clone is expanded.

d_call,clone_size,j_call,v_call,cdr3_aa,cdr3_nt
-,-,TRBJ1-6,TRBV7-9,CASSLPDWNSPIHF,TGTGCCAGCAGCTTGCCCGATTGGAATTCACCCATCCACTTT
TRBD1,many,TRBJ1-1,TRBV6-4,CASSPHSAGGNTEAFF,TGTGCCAGCAGTCCACACTCGGCAGGGGGGAACACTGAAGCTTTCTTT
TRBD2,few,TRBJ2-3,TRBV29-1,CSVEGGGAADTQYF,TGCAGCGTTGAAGGCGGGGGGGCCGCAGATACGCAGTATTTT
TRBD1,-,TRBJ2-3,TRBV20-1,CSATYRGSTDTQYF,TGCAGTGCTACATACAGGGGGAGCACAGATACGCAGTATTTT
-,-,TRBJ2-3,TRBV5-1,CASSSGGTDTQYF,TGCGCCAGCAGCTCTGGCGGCACAGATACGCAGTATTTT
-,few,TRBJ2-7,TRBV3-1,CASSQGGRLRTYEQYF,TGTGCCAGCAGCCAAGGAGGGAGACTCCGTACCTACGAGCAGTACTTC
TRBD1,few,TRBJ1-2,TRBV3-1,CASSRSLDRGFGYTF,TGTGCCAGCAGCCGCTCACTGGACAGGGGGTTTGGCTACACCTTC
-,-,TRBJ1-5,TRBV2,CASSVVSNQPQHF,TGTGCCAGCAGTGTTGTTAGCAATCAGCCCCAGCATTTT
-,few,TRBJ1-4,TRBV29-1,CSVGEPPTNEKLFF,TGCAGCGTTGGAGAGCCTCCAACTAATGAAAAACTGTTTTTT
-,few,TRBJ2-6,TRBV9,CASSRWRSGANVLTF,TGTGCCAGCAGCCGGTGGAGGTCTGGGGCCAACGTCCTGACTTTC
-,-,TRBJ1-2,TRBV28,CASSSGGAYGYTF,TGTGCCAGCAGTTCTGGGGGGGCCTATGGCTACACCTTC
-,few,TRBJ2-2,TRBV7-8,CASSLASRGNTGELFF,TGTGCCAGCAGCTTAGCATCCAGGGGGAACACCGGGGAGCTGTTTTTT
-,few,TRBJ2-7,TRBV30,CASTVRGIYEQYF,TGTGCCTCCACCGTGAGGGGAATCTACGAGCAGTACTTC
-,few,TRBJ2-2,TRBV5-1,CASSLEGRANTGELFF,TGCGCCAGCAGCTTGGAGGGCAGAGCGAACACCGGGGAGCTGTTTTTT
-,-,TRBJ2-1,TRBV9,CASSVADTIYNEQFF,TGTGCCAGCAGCGTAGCTGATACAATCTACAATGAGCAGTTCTTC
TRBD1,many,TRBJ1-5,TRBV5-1,CASSPGQFNQPQHF,TGCGCCAGCAGCCCGGGACAGTTCAATCAGCCCCAGCATTTT
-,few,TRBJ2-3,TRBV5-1,CASSPARRTDTQYF,TGCGCCAGCAGCCCCGCCCGAAGGACAGATACGCAGTATTTT
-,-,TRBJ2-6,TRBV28,CASSPRGGPGANVLTF,TGTGCCAGCAGCCCTAGGGGGGGGCCTGGGGCCAACGTCCTGACTTTC
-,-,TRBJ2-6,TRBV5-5,CASSLIHGNSGANVLTF,TGTGCCAGCAGCTTGATCCACGGAAACTCTGGGGCCAACGTCCTGACTTTC
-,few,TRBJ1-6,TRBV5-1,CASSSGTANSPLHF,TGCGCCAGCAGCTCCGGGACGGCTAATTCACCCCTCCACTTT
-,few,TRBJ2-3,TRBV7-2,CASSPGFLDTDTQYF,TGTGCCAGCAGCCCGGGTTTCCTCGACACAGATACGCAGTATTTT
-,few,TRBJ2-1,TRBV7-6,CASSLAGAGYNEQFF,TGTGCCAGCAGCTTAGCGGGGGCGGGATACAATGAGCAGTTCTTC
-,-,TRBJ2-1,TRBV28,CASSSYEQFF,TGTGCCAGCAGTAGTTATGAGCAGTTCTTC